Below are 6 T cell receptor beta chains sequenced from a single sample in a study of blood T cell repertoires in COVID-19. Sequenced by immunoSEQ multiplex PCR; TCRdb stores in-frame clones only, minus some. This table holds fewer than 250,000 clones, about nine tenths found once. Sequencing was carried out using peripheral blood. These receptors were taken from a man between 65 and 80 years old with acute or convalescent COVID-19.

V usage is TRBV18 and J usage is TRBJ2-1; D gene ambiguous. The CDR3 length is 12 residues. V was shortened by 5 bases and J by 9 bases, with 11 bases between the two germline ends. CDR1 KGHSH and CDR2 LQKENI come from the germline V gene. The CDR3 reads CASSGGPPEQFF. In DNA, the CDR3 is TGTGCCAGCTCAGGTGGGCCGCCTGAGCAGTTCTTC.

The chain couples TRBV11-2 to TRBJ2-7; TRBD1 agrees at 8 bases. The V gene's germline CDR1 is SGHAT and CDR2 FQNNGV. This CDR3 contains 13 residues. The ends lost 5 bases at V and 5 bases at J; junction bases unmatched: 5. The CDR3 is CASSRTGSHEQYF. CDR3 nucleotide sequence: TGTGCCAGCAGCCGGACAGGGAGCCACGAGCAGTACTTC.

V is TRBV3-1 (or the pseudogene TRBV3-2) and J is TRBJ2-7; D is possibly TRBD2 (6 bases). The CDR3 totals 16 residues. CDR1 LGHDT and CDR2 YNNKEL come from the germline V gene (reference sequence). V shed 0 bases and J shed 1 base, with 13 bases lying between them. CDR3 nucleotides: TGTGCCAGCAGCCAAGACGGGAGATATGCGTCCTACGAGCAGTACTTC. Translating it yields CASSQDGRYASYEQYF.

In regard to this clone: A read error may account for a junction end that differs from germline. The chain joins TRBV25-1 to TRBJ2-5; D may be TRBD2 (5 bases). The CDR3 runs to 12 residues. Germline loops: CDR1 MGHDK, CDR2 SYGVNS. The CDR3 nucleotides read TGTGCCAGCAGTGACCCCGGGGTAGGGAAAAACTTC. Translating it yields CASSDPGVGKNF.

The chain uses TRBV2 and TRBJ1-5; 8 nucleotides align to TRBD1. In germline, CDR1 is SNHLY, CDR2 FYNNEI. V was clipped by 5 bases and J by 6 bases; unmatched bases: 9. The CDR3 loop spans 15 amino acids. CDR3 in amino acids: CASSSGQGEGQPQHF. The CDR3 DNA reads TGTGCCAGCAGTTCCGGACAGGGAGAAGGTCAGCCCCAGCATTTT.

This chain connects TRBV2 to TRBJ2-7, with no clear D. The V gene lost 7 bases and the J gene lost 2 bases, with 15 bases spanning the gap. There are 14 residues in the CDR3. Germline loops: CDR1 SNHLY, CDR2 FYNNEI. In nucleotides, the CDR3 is TGTGCCAGCATGAGAGACGGAGCTACCTACGAGCAGTACTTC. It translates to CASMRDGATYEQYF.